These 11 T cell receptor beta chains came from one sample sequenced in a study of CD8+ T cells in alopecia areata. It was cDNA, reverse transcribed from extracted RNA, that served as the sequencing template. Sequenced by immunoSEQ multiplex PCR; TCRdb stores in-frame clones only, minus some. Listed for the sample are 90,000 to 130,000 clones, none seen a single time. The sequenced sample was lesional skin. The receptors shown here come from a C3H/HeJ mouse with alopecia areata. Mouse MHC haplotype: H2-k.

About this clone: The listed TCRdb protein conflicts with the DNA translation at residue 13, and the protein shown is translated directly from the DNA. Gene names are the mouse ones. CDR3 in amino acids: CASRDDRGNSGNTLYF. The DNA read from the CDR3 is TGTGCCAGCAGGGATGACAGGGGCAATTCTGGAAATACG. This rearrangement joins TRBV13-3 to TRBJ1-3; 8 bases line up with TRBD1. The CDR3 end lies 3 residues beyond the end of the read and is filled in from the germline J gene. The CDR3 is 16 amino acids. Germline V gene sequence: CDR1 NNHDY, CDR2 SYVADS.

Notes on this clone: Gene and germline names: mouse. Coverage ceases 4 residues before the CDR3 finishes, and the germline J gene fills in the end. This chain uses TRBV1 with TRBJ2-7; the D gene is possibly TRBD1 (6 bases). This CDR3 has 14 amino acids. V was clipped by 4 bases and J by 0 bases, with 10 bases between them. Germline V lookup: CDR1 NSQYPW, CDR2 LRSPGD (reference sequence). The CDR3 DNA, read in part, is TGCACCTGCAGTGGGGGACACCACTCCTAT. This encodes CTCSGGHHSY. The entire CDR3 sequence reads CTCSGGHHSYEQYF.

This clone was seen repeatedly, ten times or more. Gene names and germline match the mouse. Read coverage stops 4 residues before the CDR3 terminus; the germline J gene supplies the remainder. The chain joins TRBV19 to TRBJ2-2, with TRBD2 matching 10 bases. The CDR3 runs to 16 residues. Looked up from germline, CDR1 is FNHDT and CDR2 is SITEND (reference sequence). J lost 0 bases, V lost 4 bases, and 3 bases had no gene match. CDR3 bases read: TGTGCCAGCAGTCCCGACTGGGGGGCAAACACCGGG. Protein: CASSPDWGANTG. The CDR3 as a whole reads CASSPDWGANTGQLYF.

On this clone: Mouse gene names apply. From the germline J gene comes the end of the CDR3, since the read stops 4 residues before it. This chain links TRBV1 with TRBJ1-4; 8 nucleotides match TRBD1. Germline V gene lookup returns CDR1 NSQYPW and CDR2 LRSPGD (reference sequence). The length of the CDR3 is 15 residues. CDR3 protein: CTCSAVPGGSERLFF. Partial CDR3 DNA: TGCACCTGCAGTGCAGTCCCAGGGGGCAGCGAA.

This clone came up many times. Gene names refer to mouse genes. CDR3 amino acids: CARGQGDAEQFF. The CDR3 DNA, read in part, is TGTGCCAGGGGACAGGGAGATGCT. The chain links TRBV13-3 to TRBJ2-1; 9 nucleotides match TRBD1. The CDR3 goes on 4 residues after the read ends, and that part is filled in from the germline J gene. Unmatched junction bases numbered 2, after V lost 8 bases and J lost 5 bases. This CDR3 is 12 amino acids long. The germline V gene encodes CDR1 NNHDY and CDR2 SYVADS.

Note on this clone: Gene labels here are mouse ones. CDR3 DNA, as far as it was read: TGCACCTGCAGTGCAGATGGCTGGGGCTTTAACTATGCT. Its protein is CTCSADGWGFNYA. The complete CDR3 sequence is CTCSADGWGFNYAEQFF. The rearrangement uses TRBV1 and TRBJ2-1, with D possibly matching TRBD2 (6 bases). From the germline J gene comes the end of the CDR3, since the read stops 4 residues before it. CDR1 is NSQYPW and CDR2 is LRSPGD in the germline V gene (reference sequence). The CDR3 has 17 residues. V was trimmed by 0 bases and J by 0 bases, leaving 12 bases between them.

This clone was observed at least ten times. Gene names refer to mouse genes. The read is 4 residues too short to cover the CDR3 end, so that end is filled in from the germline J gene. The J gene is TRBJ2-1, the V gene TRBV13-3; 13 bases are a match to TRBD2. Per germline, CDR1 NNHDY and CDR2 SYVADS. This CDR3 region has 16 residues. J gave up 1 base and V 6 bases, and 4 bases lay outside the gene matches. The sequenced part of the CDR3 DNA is TGTGCCAGCAACCGGGACTGGGGGGGGAACTATGCT. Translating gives CASNRDWGGNYA. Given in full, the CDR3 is CASNRDWGGNYAEQFF.

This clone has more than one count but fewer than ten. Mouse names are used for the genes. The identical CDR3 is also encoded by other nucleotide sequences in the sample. The CDR3 here is CASSPGIHEQYF. The CDR3 DNA, read in part, is TGTGCCAGCAGCCCTGGGATCCAT. The chain joins TRBV19 to TRBJ2-7; D is perhaps TRBD2 (5 bases). Sequencing ends 4 residues short of the CDR3 end; the germline J gene provides the rest. Germline-derived CDR1 and CDR2 are FNHDT and SITEND (reference sequence). The CDR3 runs to 12 residues.

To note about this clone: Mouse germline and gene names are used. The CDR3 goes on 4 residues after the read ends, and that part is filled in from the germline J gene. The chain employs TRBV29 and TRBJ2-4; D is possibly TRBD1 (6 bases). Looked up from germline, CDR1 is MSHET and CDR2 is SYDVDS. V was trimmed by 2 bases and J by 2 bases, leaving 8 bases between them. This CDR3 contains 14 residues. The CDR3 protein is CASSLRDNQNTLYF. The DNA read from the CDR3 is TGTGCTAGCAGTTTAAGGGACAATCAAAAC.

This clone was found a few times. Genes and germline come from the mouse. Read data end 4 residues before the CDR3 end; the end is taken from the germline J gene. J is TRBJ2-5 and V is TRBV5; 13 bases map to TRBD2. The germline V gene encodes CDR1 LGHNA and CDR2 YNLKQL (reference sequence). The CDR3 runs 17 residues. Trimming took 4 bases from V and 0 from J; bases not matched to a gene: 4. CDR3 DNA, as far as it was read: TGTGCCAGCAGCCTGGGACTGGGGGGGTTTAACCAAGAC. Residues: CASSLGLGGFNQD. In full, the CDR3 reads CASSLGLGGFNQDTQYF.

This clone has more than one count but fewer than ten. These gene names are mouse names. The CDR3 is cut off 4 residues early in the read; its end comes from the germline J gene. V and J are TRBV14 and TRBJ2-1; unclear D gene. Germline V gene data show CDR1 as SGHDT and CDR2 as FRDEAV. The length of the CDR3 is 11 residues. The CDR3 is CASSPTTEQFF. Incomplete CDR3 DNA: TGTGCCAGCAGTCCGACAACT.